A single sample gave rise to the 22 T cell receptor beta chains below, sequenced in a study of blood T cell repertoires in COVID-19. Assay used: immunoSEQ multiplex PCR; TCRdb lists only in-frame clones, some missing. The sample carries about 150,000 clones, about 88% recorded once. The sequencing input was peripheral blood. The receptors shown here come from a woman aged 65 to 85 with acute or convalescent COVID-19.

V is TRBV3-1 (or the pseudogene TRBV3-2) and J is TRBJ2-3; TRBD1 is a possible D gene (6 bases). Trimming removed 5 bases from V and 10 bases from J, with 22 bases in between. This CDR3 is built from 15 residues. Germline-derived CDR1 and CDR2 are LGHDT and YNNKEL (reference sequence). CDR3 amino acids: CASSWGPGLSTAQYF. CDR3 bases: TGTGCCAGCAGCTGGGGGCCAGGGTTGTCCACAGCGCAGTATTTT.

This chain joins TRBV19 and TRBJ2-3, with a possible D match to TRBD2 (6 bases). Germline CDR1 is LNHDA and CDR2 is SQIVND (reference sequence). The CDR3 covers 15 residues. Between the trimmed V and J ends, which lost 6 bases and 3 bases, there was a span of 16 bases. CDR3 residues: CASRGEEGLTDTQYF. The CDR3 DNA follows: TGTGCCAGTAGGGGGGAGGAAGGGCTTACAGATACGCAGTATTTT.

The chain links TRBV13 to TRBJ2-1; 11 bases match TRBD2. This CDR3 is 13 amino acids long. V shed 4 bases and J 10 bases; nucleotides not matched to a gene: 3. Germline lookup yields CDR1 PRHDT and CDR2 FYEKMQ (reference sequence). The CDR3 region has the DNA TGTGCCAGCAGCTACCCTAGCGGGGGGGAGCAGTTCTTC. This translates into CASSYPSGGEQFF.

The genes are TRBV3-1 (or the pseudogene TRBV3-2) and TRBJ1-5, with 8 nucleotides matching TRBD1. This CDR3 contains 15 residues. J lost 7 bases, V lost 1 base, and 6 bases had no gene match. CDR1 is LGHDT and CDR2 is YNNKEL in the germline V gene (reference sequence). CDR3 sequence (DNA): TGTGCCAGCAGCCAAGCCCAGGGGGCGGGGCAGCCCCAGCATTTT. Protein: CASSQAQGAGQPQHF.

The chain has TRBV7-8 and TRBJ1-2; unclear D gene. Trimming removed 5 bases at V and 4 bases at J, with 20 bases between. The length of the CDR3 is 16 residues. Germline CDR1 and CDR2: SGHVS and FQNEAQ. CDR3 amino acids: CASSTRYGLELYGYTF. As DNA, the CDR3 is TGTGCCAGCAGCACACGATACGGACTGGAGCTCTATGGCTACACCTTC.

This sequence joins TRBV7-9 and TRBJ1-1; D remains ambiguous. In germline, CDR1 is SEHNR, CDR2 FQNEAQ (reference sequence). The CDR3 length is 11 residues. V shed 1 base and J shed 11 bases, with 8 bases lying between them. This CDR3 reads CASSLDSAAFF. The CDR3 nucleotides read TGTGCCAGCAGCTTAGACTCAGCGGCTTTCTTT.

J is TRBJ2-5 and V is TRBV6-5; perhaps TRBD2 as D (6 bases). Trimming pared 0 bases from V and 4 bases from J, leaving 12 bases between. CDR3 size: 15 residues. Germline V lookup: CDR1 MNHEY, CDR2 SVGAGI. The CDR3 DNA is TGTGCCAGCAGTTACTCTGCCCTAGCGAGAGAGACCCAGTACTTC. Translating gives CASSYSALARETQYF.

This chain links TRBV5-1 with TRBJ2-5; no clear D. Germline assignment: CDR1 SGHRS and CDR2 YFSETQ. The V and J ends lost 1 base and 5 bases respectively, with 12 bases between them. There are 14 residues in the CDR3. The DNA for the CDR3 is TGCGCCAGCAGCTTGACGGGTAGTATGGAGACCCAGTACTTC. Translating gives CASSLTGSMETQYF. Full variable domain (remainder filled in from reference TRBV5-1 and TRBJ2-5): KAGVTQTPRYLIKTRGQQVTLSCSPISGHRSVSWYQQTPGQGLQFLFEYFSETQRNKGNFPGRFSGRQFSNSRSEMNVSTLELGDSALYLCASSLTGSMETQYFGPGTRLLVL.

The chain joins TRBV23-1 to TRBJ2-2; no clear D gene. TRBV23-1 is marked as an open reading frame, function uncertain. The V and J ends lost 1 base and 7 bases respectively, with 7 bases between them. The CDR3 sequence is 13 residues long. CDR3 sequence reads: CASSQLNYGELFF. As DNA, the CDR3 is TGCGCCAGCAGTCAATTAAACTACGGGGAGCTGTTTTTT.

V gene TRBV18 combines with J gene TRBJ1-1; the D gene is possibly TRBD1 (5 bases). In germline, CDR1 is KGHSH, CDR2 LQKENI. Between the trimmed V and J ends, which lost 2 bases and 5 bases, there was a span of 12 bases. The CDR3 extends over 14 amino acids. CDR3 amino acids: CASSPTQGRTEAFF. The CDR3 bases are TGTGCCAGCTCACCAACGCAGGGCCGTACTGAAGCTTTCTTT. Looking up the rest from reference TRBV18 and TRBJ1-1 gives the full variable domain: NAGVMQNPRHLVRRRGQEARLRCSPMKGHSHVYWYRQLPEEGLKFMVYLQKENIIDESGMPKERFSAEFPKEGPSILRIQQVVRGDSAAYFCASSPTQGRTEAFFGQGTRLTVV.

The CDR3 loop reads CAWIGTGLIGANVLTF. The CDR3 DNA reads TGTGCCTGGATTGGGACAGGGTTAATTGGGGCCAACGTCCTGACTTTC. The rearrangement uses TRBV30 and TRBJ2-6; 9 bases are a match to TRBD1. This CDR3 contains 16 residues. Germline trimming cut 4 bases from V and 3 bases from J; bases unmatched to any gene: 7. Per the germline V gene, CDR1 is GTSNPN and CDR2 is SVGIG (reference sequence). Full variable domain (missing parts from reference TRBV30 and TRBJ2-6): SQTIHQWPATLVQPVGSPLSLECTVEGTSNPNLYWYRQAAGRGLQLLFYSVGIGQISSEVPQNLSASRPQDRQFILSSKKLLLSDSGFYLCAWIGTGLIGANVLTFGAGSRLTVL.

This chain joins TRBV7-2 and TRBJ1-2; D possibly corresponds to TRBD1 (6 bases). The CDR3 is 13 amino acids. CDR1 and CDR2 from the germline V gene are SGHTA and FQGNSA. V lost 5 bases, J lost 4 bases, and 11 bases lay in between. The CDR3: CASSPGTSYGYTF. In DNA, the CDR3 is TGTGCCAGCAGCCCGGGGACAAGCTATGGCTACACCTTC.

This clone occurred once. The chain employs TRBV19 and TRBJ1-3; 8 bases align to TRBD1. Germline V gene data show CDR1 as LNHDA and CDR2 as SQIVND (reference sequence). CDR3 length: 14 residues. V was clipped by 5 bases and J by 8 bases; unmatched bases: 8. For the CDR3, the DNA is TGTGCCAGTAGTCTCGCAGGGGGCGTATACACCATATATTTT. It translates to CASSLAGGVYTIYF. The full variable domain, completed using reference TRBV19 and TRBJ1-3, is DGGITQSPKYLFRKEGQNVTLSCEQNLNHDAMYWYRQDPGQGLRLIYYSQIVNDFQKGDIAEGYSVSREKKESFPLTVTSAQKNPTAFYLCASSLAGGVYTIYFGEGSWLTVV.

V usage is TRBV7-9 and J usage is TRBJ2-7, with 7 bases matching TRBD1. The V gene's germline CDR1 is SEHNR and CDR2 FQNEAQ (reference sequence). The CDR3 spans 13 residues. J was trimmed by 5 bases and V by 3 bases; bases with no gene match: 4. The CDR3 spells CASSFTGDHEQYF. CDR3 sequence (DNA): TGTGCCAGCAGCTTCACAGGGGATCACGAGCAGTACTTC.

This chain links TRBV5-6 with TRBJ2-5; TRBD1 aligns across 7 bases. This CDR3 has 15 amino acids. V shed 4 bases and J 3 bases; nucleotides not matched to a gene: 9. CDR1 and CDR2 (germline): SGHDT, YYEEEE. The CDR3 sequence is CASSLLGTVKETQYF. The CDR3 region has the DNA TGTGCCAGCAGCCTACTAGGGACAGTGAAAGAGACCCAGTACTTC. Using reference TRBV5-6 and TRBJ2-5 for the parts outside the CDR3, the full variable domain is DAGVTQSPTHLIKTRGQQVTLRCSPKSGHDTVSWYQQALGQGPQFIFQYYEEEERQRGNFPDRFSGHQFPNYSSELNVNALLLGDSALYLCASSLLGTVKETQYFGPGTRLLVL.

The chain joins TRBV5-1 to TRBJ1-6; 10 bases agree with TRBD1. The CDR3 covers 16 residues. V dropped 3 bases and J dropped 6; count of bases not matched to a gene: 6. Per the germline V gene, CDR1 is SGHRS and CDR2 is YFSETQ. The CDR3: CASSSTGQGGNSPLHF. CDR3 coding DNA: TGCGCCAGCAGCTCGACAGGACAGGGGGGTAATTCACCCCTCCACTTT. The full variable domain, with the rest looked up from reference TRBV5-1 and TRBJ1-6, is KAGVTQTPRYLIKTRGQQVTLSCSPISGHRSVSWYQQTPGQGLQFLFEYFSETQRNKGNFPGRFSGRQFSNSRSEMNVSTLELGDSALYLCASSSTGQGGNSPLHFGNGTRLTVT.

The chain employs TRBV30 and TRBJ2-2; TRBD2 aligns across 9 bases. Germline values: CDR1 GTSNPN, CDR2 SVGIG (reference sequence). The V and J ends lost 3 bases and 4 bases, in that order; junction bases with no gene match: 9. The CDR3 has 16 residues. This CDR3 is CAWRSKAGGFTGELFF. Here the CDR3 DNA reads TGTGCCTGGAGATCAAAAGCGGGGGGCTTCACCGGGGAGCTGTTTTTT. The entire variable domain, with the rest obtained from reference TRBV30 and TRBJ2-2, is as follows: SQTIHQWPATLVQPVGSPLSLECTVEGTSNPNLYWYRQAAGRGLQLLFYSVGIGQISSEVPQNLSASRPQDRQFILSSKKLLLSDSGFYLCAWRSKAGGFTGELFFGEGSRLTVL.

This chain links TRBV28 with TRBJ1-2; 9 bases are shared with TRBD1. This CDR3 comprises 14 residues. Germline CDR1 reads MDHEN; CDR2 reads SYDVKM. The trim removed 6 bases at V and 6 bases at J, leaving 8 bases unmatched. The CDR3 coding sequence is TGTGCCAGCAGGGGACAGGGTTCTGGTCATGGCTACACCTTC. Its translation is CASRGQGSGHGYTF.

The chain employs TRBV5-1 and TRBJ1-4, with D possibly being TRBD1 (6 bases). Germline V lookup: CDR1 SGHRS, CDR2 YFSETQ. The CDR3 runs to 15 residues. The V and J ends lost 3 bases and 3 bases respectively, with 12 bases between them. The CDR3 nucleotides are TGCGCCAGCAGCTCCGAAGGGGGAGCTAATGAAAAACTGTTTTTT. Translation: CASSSEGGANEKLFF.

The chain has TRBV12-5 and TRBJ1-2, with 8 bases matching TRBD1. This CDR3 comprises 14 residues. CDR1 and CDR2 from the germline V gene are LGHNT and FRNRAP. V dropped 5 bases and J dropped 8; count of bases not matched to a gene: 10. The CDR3 reads CASGLWQGAEGYTF. The CDR3 DNA reads TGTGCTAGTGGTCTGTGGCAGGGGGCGGAGGGCTACACCTTC.

The rearrangement uses TRBV27 and TRBJ1-1; D might be TRBD1 (5 bases). Deletions cut 7 bases from V and 4 bases from J, with 19 bases between. This CDR3 has 15 residues. CDR1 and CDR2 (germline): MNHEY, SMNVEV (reference sequence). The CDR3 sequence is CASNTAGSGATEAFF. CDR3 nucleotide sequence: TGTGCCAGCAACACTGCGGGCAGCGGGGCCACTGAAGCTTTCTTT.

The chain employs TRBV3-1 (or the pseudogene TRBV3-2) and TRBJ1-3; perhaps TRBD1 as D (5 bases). Trimming removed 4 bases from V and 2 bases from J, with 9 bases in between. CDR1 and CDR2 (germline): LGHDT, YNNKEL (reference sequence). The length of the CDR3 is 14 residues. Here the CDR3 DNA reads TGTGCCAGCAGCCGAGAGACAGCTGGAAACACCATATATTTT. This translates into CASSRETAGNTIYF.